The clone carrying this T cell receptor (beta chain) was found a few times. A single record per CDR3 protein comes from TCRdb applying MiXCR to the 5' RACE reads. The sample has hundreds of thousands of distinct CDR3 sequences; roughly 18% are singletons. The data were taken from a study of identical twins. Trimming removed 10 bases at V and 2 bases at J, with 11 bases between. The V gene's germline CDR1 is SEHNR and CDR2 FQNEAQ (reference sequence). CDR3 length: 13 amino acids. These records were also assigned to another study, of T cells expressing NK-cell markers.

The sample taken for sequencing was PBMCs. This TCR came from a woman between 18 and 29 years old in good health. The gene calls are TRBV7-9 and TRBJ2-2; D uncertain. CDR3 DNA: TGTGCCACGAAGGAGTCAAACACCGGGGAGCTGTTTTTT. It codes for CATKESNTGELFF.